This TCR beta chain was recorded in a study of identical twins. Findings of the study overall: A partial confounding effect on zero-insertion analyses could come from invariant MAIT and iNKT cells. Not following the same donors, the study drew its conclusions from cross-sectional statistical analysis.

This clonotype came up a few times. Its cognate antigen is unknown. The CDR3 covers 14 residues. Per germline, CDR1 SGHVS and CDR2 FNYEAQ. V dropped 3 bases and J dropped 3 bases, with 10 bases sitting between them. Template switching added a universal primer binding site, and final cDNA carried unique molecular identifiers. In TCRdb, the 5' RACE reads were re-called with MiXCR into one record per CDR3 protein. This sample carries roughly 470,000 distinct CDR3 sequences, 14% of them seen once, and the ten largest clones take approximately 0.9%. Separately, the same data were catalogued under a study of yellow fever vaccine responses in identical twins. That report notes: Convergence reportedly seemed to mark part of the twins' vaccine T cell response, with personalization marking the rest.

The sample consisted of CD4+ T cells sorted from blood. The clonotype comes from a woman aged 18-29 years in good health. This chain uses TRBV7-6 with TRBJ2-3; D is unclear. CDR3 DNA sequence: TGTGCCAGCAGCTTTCGCCCCTCGACAGATACGCAGTATTTT. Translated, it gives CASSFRPSTDTQYF.